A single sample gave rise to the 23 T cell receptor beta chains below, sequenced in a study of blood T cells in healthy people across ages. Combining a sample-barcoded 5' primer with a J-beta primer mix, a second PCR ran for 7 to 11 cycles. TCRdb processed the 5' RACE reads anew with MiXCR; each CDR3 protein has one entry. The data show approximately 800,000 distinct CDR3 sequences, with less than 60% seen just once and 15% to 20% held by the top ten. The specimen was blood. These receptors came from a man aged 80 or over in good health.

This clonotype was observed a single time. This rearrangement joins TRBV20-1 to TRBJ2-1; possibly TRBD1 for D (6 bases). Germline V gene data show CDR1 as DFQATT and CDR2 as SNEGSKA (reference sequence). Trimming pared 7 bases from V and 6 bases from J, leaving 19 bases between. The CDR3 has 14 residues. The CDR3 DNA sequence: TGCAGTGTGGACGGGGCTTGGGGGCCCAATGAGCAGTTCTTC. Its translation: CSVDGAWGPNEQFF.

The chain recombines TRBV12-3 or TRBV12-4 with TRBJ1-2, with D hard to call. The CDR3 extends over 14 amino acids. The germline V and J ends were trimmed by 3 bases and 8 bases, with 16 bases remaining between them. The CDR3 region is CASSFSSRIEGYTF. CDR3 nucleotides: TGTGCCAGCAGTTTTTCCTCGCGGATCGAGGGCTACACCTTC.

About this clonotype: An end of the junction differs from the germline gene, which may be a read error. The CDR3 here is CAISEGQVSSYGQYF. For the CDR3, the DNA is TGTGCCATCAGTGAGGGACAGGTTAGCTCCTACGGGCAGTACTTC. This rearrangement joins TRBV10-3 to TRBJ2-7, with TRBD1 matching 7 bases. CDR3 length: 15 residues. Germline V lookup: CDR1 ENHRY, CDR2 SYGVKD.

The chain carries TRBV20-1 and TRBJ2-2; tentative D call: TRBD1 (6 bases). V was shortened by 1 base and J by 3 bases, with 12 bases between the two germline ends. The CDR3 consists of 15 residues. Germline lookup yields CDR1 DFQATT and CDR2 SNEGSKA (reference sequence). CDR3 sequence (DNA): TGCAGTGCTAGAGTAACAGGGAAATACACCGGGGAGCTGTTTTTT. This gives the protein CSARVTGKYTGELFF.

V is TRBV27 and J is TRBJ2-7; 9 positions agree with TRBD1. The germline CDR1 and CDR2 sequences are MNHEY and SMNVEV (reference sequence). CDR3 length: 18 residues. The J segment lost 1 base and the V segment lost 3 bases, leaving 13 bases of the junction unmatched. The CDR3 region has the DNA TGTGCCAGCAGTTTCCAACCAGGGGGACAGGGTGGATCCTACGAGCAGTACTTC. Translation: CASSFQPGGQGGSYEQYF.

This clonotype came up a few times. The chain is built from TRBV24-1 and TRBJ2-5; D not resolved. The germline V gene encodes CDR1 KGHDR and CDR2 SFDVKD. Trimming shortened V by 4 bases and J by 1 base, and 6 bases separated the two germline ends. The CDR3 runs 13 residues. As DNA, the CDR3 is TGTGCCACCAGTGACCCGGGCCAAGAGACCCAGTACTTC. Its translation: CATSDPGQETQYF.

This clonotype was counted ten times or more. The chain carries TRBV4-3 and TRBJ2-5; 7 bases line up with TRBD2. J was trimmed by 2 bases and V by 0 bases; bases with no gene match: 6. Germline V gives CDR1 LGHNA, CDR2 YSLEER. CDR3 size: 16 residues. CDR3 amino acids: CASSQELADQQETQYF. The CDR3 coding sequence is TGCGCCAGCAGCCAAGAGCTAGCGGATCAACAAGAGACCCAGTACTTC.

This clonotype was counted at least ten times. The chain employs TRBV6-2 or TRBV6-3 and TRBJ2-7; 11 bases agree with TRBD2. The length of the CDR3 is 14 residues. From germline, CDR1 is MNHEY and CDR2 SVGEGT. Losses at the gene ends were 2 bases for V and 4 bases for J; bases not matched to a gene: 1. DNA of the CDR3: TGTGCCAGCAGTTACACTAGCGGGAGTTACGAGCAGTACTTC. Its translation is CASSYTSGSYEQYF.

The CDR3: CASSQRAVTGELFF. The CDR3 coding sequence is TGTGCCAGCAGCCAAAGAGCAGTTACCGGGGAGCTGTTTTTT. J is TRBJ2-2 and V is TRBV14, with unresolved D. CDR1 and CDR2 (germline): SGHDN, FVKESK. The CDR3 is 14 amino acids. V gave up 2 bases and J gave up 5 bases, with 9 bases separating them.

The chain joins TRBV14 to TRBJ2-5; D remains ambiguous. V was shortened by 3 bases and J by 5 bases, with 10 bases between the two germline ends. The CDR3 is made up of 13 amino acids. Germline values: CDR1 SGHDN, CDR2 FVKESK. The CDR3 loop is CASSQRLEETQYF. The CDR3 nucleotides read TGTGCCAGCAGCCAGAGGCTAGAGGAGACCCAGTACTTC. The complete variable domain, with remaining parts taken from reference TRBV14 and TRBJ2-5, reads EAGVTQFPSHSVIEKGQTVTLRCDPISGHDNLYWYRRVMGKEIKFLLHFVKESKQDESGMPNNRFLAERTGGTYSTLKVQPAELEDSGVYFCASSQRLEETQYFGPGTRLLVL.

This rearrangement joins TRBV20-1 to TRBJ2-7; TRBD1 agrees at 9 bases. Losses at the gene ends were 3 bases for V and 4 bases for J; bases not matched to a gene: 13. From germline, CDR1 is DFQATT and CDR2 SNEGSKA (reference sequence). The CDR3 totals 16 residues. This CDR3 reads CSASRPGTGTQYEQYF. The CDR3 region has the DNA TGCAGTGCTAGCCGTCCCGGGACAGGGACGCAGTACGAGCAGTACTTC.

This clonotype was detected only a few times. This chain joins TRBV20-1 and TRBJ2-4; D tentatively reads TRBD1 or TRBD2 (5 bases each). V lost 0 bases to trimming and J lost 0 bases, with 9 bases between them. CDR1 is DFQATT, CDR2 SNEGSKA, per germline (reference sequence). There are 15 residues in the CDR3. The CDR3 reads CSAREGELAKNIQYF. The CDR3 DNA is TGCAGTGCTAGAGAAGGGGAGCTAGCCAAAAACATTCAGTACTTC.

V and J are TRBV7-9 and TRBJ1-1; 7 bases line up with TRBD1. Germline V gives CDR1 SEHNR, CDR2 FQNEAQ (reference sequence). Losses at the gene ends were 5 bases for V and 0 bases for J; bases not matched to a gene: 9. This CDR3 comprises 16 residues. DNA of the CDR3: TGTGCCAGCAGCCCCCCCACGGGACAGTTGAACACTGAAGCTTTCTTT. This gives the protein CASSPPTGQLNTEAFF. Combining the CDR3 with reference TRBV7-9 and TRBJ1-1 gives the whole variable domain DTGVSQNPRHKITKRGQNVTFRCDPISEHNRLYWYRQTLGQGPEFLTYFQNEAQLEKSRLLSDRFSAERPKGSFSTLEIQRTEQGDSAMYLCASSPPTGQLNTEAFFGQGTRLTVV.

The CDR3, as DNA: TGCAGTGCTAGAGAGGGTCCCCGACTAGGGACCCAGTACTTC. This sequence encodes CSAREGPRLGTQYF. The chain is built from TRBV20-1 and TRBJ2-5; tentatively, D is TRBD2 (6 bases). V was shortened by 0 bases and J by 7 bases, with 15 bases between the two germline ends. Germline CDR1 and CDR2: DFQATT and SNEGSKA (reference sequence). This CDR3 is 14 amino acids long.

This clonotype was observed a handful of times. The CDR3 protein is CASTLDYEQFF. The CDR3, as DNA: TGTGCCAGCACCCTAGATTATGAGCAGTTCTTC. The J gene is TRBJ2-1, the V gene TRBV12-3 or TRBV12-4; D unclear. V was cut by 7 bases and J by 8 bases, with 9 bases left in between. This CDR3 has 11 residues.

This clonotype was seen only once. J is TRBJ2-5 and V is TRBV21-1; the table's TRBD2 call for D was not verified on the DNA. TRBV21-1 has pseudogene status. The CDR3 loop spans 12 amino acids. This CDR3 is CAGNLGPETQYF. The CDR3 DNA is TGTGCCGGCAACCTGGGCCCCGAGACCCAGTACTTC.

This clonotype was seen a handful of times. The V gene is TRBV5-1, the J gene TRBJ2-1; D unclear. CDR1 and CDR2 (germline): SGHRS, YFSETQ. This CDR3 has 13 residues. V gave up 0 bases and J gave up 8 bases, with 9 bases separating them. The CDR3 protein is CASSLGWAHEQFF. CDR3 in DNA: TGCGCCAGCAGCTTGGGCTGGGCCCATGAGCAGTTCTTC.

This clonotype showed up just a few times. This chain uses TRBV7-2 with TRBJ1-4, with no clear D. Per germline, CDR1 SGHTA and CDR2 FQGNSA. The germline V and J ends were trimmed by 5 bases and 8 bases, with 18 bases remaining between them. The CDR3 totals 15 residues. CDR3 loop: CASSTPTDRREKLFF. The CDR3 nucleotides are TGTGCCAGCAGCACCCCGACGGACCGTCGGGAAAAACTGTTTTTT.

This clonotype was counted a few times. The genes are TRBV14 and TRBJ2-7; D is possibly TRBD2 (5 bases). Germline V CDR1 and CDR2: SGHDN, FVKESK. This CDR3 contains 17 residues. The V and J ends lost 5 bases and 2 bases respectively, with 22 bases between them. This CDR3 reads CASSSSTSPAGTYEQYF. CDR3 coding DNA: TGTGCCAGCAGCTCGTCTACCAGCCCGGCGGGTACCTACGAGCAGTACTTC.

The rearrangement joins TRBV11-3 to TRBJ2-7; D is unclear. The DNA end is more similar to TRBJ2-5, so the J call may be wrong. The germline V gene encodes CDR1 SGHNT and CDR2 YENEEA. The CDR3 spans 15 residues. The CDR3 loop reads CASSSRVDNPETQYF. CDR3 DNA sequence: TGTGCCAGCAGCTCTCGGGTCGACAACCCAGAGACCCAGTACTTC.

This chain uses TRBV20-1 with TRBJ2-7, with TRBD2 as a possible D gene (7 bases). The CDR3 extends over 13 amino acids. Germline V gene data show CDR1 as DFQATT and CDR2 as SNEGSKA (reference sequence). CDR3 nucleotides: TGCAGGGCCCGAAGGGGGGGCTCGGTCGAGCAGTACTTC. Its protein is CRARRGGSVEQYF.

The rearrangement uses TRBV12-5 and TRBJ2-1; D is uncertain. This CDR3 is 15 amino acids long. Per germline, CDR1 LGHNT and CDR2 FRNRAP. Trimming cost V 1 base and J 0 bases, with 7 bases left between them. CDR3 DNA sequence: TGTGCTAGTGGTTTGGGGTCGAGCTCCTACAATGAGCAGTTCTTC. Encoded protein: CASGLGSSSYNEQFF.

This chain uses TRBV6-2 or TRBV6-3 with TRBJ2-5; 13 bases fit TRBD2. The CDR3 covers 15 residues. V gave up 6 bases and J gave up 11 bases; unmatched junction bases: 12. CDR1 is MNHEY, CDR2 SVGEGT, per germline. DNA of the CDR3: TGTGCCAGCAGACCCGGGACTAGCGGGAACGATGAGCAGTACTTC. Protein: CASRPGTSGNDEQYF.